These 5 T cell receptor beta chains originate from one sample sequenced in a study of T cell repertoires and Cas9 in healthy adults. Clones were read by immunoSEQ multiplex PCR, and TCRdb kept only the in-frame ones, dropping some. The profile covers more than 20,000 clones, with less than 95% appearing a single time and roughly 0.76% taken by the ten largest. Source material: CD4+ effector T cells (CD127+, CD25-, CD137-, CD154-) from PBMCs; culture status not recorded. All receptors come from a human donor in good health.

The chain uses TRBV15 and TRBJ2-5; D is unresolved. Trimming shortened V by 0 bases and J by 4 bases, and 15 bases separated the two germline ends. The germline V gene has CDR1 LNHNV and CDR2 YYDKDF (reference sequence). The CDR3 is 16 residues long. DNA for the CDR3: TGTGCCACCAGCAGAGATTTTGTCGTATTGACAGAGACCCAGTACTTC. Translation: CATSRDFVVLTETQYF.

V and J are TRBV10-3 and TRBJ2-1, with 12 bases identical to TRBD2. J was trimmed by 4 bases and V by 4 bases; bases with no gene match: 5. The CDR3 runs 16 residues. The germline CDR1 and CDR2 sequences are ENHRY and SYGVKD. The CDR3 region is CAISGLAGVEYNEQFF. In DNA, the CDR3 is TGTGCCATCAGTGGACTAGCGGGAGTGGAGTACAATGAGCAGTTCTTC.

The V gene is TRBV6-4, the J gene TRBJ2-1; 12 bases align to TRBD2. The length of the CDR3 is 15 residues. Germline CDR1 MRHNA, CDR2 SNTAGT. V trimming: 6 bases; J trimming: 6 bases; junction bases outside the gene matches: 6. Here the CDR3 reads CASRLLAGGPNEQFF. CDR3 in DNA: TGTGCCAGCAGGCTCCTAGCGGGGGGGCCCAATGAGCAGTTCTTC.

This chain connects TRBV7-9 to TRBJ2-5; 9 bases agree with TRBD1. V was clipped by 4 bases and J by 10 bases; unmatched bases: 13. Germline V lookup: CDR1 SEHNR, CDR2 FQNEAQ (reference sequence). CDR3 length: 15 residues. Here the CDR3 DNA reads TGTGCCAGCAGCTCCGCTACCGGAACAGGGGGCATCCAGTACTTC. It codes for CASSSATGTGGIQYF.

Of note for this clone: The identical CDR3 is also encoded by other nucleotide sequences in the sample. The chain couples TRBV11-3 to TRBJ2-7; D could derive from TRBD1 or TRBD2 (7 bases each). This CDR3 is built from 14 residues. CDR1 and CDR2 (germline): SGHNT, YENEEA. With 5 bases removed from V and 7 bases from J, the gap between germline ends came to 18 bases. CDR3 residues: CASSQRLQGGEQYF. The CDR3 bases are TGTGCCAGCAGCCAAAGGCTGCAGGGGGGGGAGCAGTACTTC.